Sequencing of this T cell receptor (beta chain) was carried out in a study of blood T cell repertoires in COVID-19. Background on the study: Samples of COVID-19 (acute and convalescent) were obtained from the United States, Italy and Spain. T cells, B-cell-depleted T cells, or PBMCs provided the cDNA or gDNA that served as material.

Cohort 3 donors counted as recovered after two negative PCRs, clearance, or resolved symptoms. The CDR3 extends over 12 amino acids. The ends were cut back, 8 bases at V and 3 bases at J, with 8 bases in the middle. Germline V gene lookup returns CDR1 LGHDT and CDR2 YNNKEL (reference sequence). In the study's own analysis: Using reference gene primer amplification, nucleated cell counts were estimated. The table came from immunoSEQ multiplex PCR; TCRdb's copy has only in-frame clones and leaves some out. V, J and clone size derive from that table, while D and trimming were established from the DNA sequence. The sample lists about 160,000 clones; 80% were seen once.

The rearrangement joins TRBV3-1 (or the pseudogene TRBV3-2) to TRBJ1-3; D uncertain. Sequences were obtained from PBMCs or T cells enriched from blood (not recorded which). The receptor was isolated from a woman aged 60 to 75 who had recovered from COVID-19. CDR3 bases: TGTGCCAGCCTCTCCCTTGGAAACACCATATATTTT. Amino acids: CASLSLGNTIYF.